This TCR beta chain was recovered during a study of tumor T cells in aggressive B-cell lymphoma. The CDR3 is 14 residues long. The V gene's germline CDR1 is SGHTA and CDR2 FQGNSA. The table came from immunoSEQ multiplex PCR; TCRdb's copy has only in-frame clones and leaves some out. The data show 5,700 or so clones, 70% to 80% seen once. Sequencing was done on a sample of tumor tissue. The chain combines TRBV7-2 with TRBJ2-5; D is undetermined. The DNA end lines up better with TRBJ2-7; the J call may be wrong. The clonotype comes from an adult with diffuse large B cell lymphoma. CDR3 nucleotide sequence: TGTGCCAGCAGCTTAGGACTCAGCTCCTACGAGCAGTACTTC. Residues: CASSLGLSSYEQYF.